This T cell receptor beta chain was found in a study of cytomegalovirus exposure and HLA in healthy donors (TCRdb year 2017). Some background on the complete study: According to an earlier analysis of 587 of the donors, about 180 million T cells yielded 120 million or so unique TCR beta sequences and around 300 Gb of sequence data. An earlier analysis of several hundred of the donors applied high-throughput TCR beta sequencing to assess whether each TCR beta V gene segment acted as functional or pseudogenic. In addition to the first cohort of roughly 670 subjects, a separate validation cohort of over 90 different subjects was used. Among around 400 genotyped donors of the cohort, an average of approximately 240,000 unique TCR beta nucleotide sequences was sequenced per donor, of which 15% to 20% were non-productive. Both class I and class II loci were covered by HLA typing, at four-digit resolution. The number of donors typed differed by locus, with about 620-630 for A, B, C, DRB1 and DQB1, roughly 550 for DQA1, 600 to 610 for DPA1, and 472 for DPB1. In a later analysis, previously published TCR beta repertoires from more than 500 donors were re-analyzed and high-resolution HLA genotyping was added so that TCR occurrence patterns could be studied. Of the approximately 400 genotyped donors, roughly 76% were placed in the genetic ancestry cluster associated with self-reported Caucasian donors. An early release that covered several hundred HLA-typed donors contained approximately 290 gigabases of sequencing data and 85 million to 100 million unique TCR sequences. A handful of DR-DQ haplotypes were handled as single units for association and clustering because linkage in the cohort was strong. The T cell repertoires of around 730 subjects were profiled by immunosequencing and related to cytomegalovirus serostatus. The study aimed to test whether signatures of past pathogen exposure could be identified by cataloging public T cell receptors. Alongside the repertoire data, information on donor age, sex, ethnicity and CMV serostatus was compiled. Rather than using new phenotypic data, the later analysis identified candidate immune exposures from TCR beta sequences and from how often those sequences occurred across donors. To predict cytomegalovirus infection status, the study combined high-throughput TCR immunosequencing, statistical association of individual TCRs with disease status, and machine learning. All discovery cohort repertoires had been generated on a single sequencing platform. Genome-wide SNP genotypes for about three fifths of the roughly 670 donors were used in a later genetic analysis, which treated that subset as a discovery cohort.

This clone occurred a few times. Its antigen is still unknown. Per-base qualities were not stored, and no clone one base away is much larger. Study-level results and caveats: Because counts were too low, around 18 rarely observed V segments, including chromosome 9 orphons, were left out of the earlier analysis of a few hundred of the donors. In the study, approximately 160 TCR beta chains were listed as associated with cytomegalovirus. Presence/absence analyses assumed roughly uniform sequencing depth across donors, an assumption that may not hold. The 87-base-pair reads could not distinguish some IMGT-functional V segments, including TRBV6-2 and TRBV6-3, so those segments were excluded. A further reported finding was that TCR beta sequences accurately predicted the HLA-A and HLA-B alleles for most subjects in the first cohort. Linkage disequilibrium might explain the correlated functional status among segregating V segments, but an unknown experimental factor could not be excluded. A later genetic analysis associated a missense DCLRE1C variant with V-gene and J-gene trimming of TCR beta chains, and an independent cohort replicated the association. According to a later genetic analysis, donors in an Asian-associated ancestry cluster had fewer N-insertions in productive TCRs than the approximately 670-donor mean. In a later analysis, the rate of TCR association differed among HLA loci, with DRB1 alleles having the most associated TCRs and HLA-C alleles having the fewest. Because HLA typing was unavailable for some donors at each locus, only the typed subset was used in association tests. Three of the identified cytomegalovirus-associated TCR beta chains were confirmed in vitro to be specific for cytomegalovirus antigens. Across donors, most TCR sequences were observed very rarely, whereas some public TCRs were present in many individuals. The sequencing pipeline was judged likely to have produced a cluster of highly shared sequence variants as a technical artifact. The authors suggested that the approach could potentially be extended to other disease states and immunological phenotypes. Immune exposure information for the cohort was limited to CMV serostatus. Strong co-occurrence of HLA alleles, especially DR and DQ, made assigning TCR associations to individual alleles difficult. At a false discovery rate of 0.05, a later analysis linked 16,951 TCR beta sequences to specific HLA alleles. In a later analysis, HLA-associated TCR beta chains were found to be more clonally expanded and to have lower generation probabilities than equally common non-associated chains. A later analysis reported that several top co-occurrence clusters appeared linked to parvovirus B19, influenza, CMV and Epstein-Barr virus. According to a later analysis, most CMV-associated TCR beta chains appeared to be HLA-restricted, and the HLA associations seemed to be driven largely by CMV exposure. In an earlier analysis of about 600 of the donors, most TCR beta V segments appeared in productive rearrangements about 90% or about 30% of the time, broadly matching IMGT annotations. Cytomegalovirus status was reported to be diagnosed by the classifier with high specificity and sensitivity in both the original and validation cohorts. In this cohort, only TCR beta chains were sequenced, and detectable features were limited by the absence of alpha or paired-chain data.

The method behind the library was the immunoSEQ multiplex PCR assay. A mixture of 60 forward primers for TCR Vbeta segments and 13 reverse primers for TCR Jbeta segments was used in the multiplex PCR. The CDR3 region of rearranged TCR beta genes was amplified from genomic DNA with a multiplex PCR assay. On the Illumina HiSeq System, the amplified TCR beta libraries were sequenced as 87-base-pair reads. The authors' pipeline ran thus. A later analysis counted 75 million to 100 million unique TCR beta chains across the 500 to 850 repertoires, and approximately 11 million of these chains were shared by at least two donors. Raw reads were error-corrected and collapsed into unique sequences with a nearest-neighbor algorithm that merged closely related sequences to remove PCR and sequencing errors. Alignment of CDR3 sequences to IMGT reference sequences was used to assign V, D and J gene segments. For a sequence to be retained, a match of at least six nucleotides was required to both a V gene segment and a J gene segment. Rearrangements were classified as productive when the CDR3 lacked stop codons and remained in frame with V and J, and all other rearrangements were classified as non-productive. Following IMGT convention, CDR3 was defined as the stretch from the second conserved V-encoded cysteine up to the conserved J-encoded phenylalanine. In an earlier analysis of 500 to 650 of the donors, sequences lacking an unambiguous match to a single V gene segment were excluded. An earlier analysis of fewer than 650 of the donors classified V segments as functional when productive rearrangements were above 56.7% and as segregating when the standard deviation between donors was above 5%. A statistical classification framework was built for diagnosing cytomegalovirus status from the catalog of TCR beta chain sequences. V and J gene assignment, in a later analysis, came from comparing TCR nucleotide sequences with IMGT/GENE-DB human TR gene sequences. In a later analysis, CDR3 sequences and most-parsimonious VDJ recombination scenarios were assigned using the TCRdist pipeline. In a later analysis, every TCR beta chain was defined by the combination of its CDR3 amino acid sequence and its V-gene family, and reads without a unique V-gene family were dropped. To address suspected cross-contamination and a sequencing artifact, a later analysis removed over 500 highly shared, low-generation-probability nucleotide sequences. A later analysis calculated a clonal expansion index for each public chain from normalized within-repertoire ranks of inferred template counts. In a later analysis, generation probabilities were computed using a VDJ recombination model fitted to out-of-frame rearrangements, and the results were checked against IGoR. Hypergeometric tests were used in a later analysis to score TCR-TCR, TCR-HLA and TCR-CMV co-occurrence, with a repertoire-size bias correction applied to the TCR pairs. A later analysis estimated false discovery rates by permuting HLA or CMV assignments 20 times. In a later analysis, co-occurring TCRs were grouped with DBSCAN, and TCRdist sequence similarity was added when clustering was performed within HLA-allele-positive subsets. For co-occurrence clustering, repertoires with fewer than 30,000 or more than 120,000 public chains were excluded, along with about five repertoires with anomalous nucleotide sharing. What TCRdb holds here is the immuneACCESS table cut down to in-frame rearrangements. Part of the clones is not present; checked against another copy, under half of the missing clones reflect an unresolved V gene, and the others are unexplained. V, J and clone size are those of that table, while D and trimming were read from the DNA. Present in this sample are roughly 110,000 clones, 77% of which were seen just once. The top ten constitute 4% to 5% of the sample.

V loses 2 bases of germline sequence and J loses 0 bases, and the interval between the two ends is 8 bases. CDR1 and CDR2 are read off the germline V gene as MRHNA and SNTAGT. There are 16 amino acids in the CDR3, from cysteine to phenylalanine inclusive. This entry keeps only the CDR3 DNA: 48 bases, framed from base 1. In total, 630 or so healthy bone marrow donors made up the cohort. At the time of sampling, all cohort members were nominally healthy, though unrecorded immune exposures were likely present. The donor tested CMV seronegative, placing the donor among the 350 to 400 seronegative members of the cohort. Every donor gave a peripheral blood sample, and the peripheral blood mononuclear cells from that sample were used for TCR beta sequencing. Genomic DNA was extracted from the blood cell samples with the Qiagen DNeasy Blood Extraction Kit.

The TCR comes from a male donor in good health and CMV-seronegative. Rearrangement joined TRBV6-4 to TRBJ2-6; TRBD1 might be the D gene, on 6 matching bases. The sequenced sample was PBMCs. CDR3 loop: CASSDGGGSGANVLTF. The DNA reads TGTGCCAGCAGTGACGGGGGCGGCTCTGGGGCCAACGTCCTGACTTTC.